This T cell receptor (beta chain) was observed in a study of cytotoxic CD8 clonotypes in ibrutinib-treated CLL. Trimming took off 8 bases at V and 9 bases at J, with 14 bases between the two ends. The CDR3 runs to 12 residues. Germline CDR1 is SGHVS and CDR2 is FNYEAQ. Produced via immunoSEQ multiplex PCR; TCRdb's table is partial and in-frame only. Of about 300,000 clones detected, around 76% appear once; the ten largest clones hold approximately 5.1%. The sample here was PBMCs, taken at disease progression, from a patient treated with ibrutinib. The gene calls are TRBV7-6 and TRBJ1-5, with D possibly TRBD1 on 6 matching bases. This receptor was identified in a human donor with chronic lymphocytic leukemia. CDR3 sequence reads: CASGKRGGPQHF. CDR3 bases: TGTGCCAGCGGGAAACGAGGGGGGCCCCAGCATTTT.